This TCR beta chain was documented in a study of early stage breast cancer tumors. Produced via immunoSEQ multiplex PCR; TCRdb's table is partial and in-frame only. The sample lists about 58,000 clones, about 80% occurring once. Remarks on this clone: The target antigen is unknown.

The V gene's germline CDR1 is SNHLY and CDR2 FYNNEI. V lost 2 bases and J 5 bases, leaving 6 bases between the germline ends. The CDR3 is 12 amino acids. General observations from the study: Commonly generated sequences made up most enriched TCRB sequences shared between patients. Comparing each tissue with blood distinguished tumor from normal in 14 of 16 patients. Tumors had about 2.6-fold higher T cell density than normal breast.

This chain links TRBV2 with TRBJ2-5; D gene uncertain. Sequencing used blood. This receptor was identified in a person aged 30 to 39 with breast cancer. The CDR3 DNA follows: TGTGCCAGCAGTGAACTTAGGGAGACCCAGTACTTC. Protein: CASSELRETQYF.